This T cell receptor beta chain was captured by sequencing in a study of T cell responses to AZD1222 COVID-19 vaccine. Study results and limitations: The study found vaccine-associated CD4 TCRs spanning spike, dominant at 160-218 and 743-854. Baseline seropositives among AZD1222 recipients totaled only five or six. In a largely white British group with more females than males, clonal diversity was possibly underestimated. Spike-specific TCR breadth and depth rose after two AZD1222 doses.

Note on this clone: Its target is unknown.

The CDR3 loop spans 15 amino acids. From germline, CDR1 is MNHEY and CDR2 SVGAGI. V was shortened by 6 bases and J by 0 bases, with 14 bases between the two germline ends. Sequenced by immunoSEQ multiplex PCR; TCRdb stores in-frame clones only, minus some. The data show 200,000 or so clones, about 87% seen once. Material: peripheral blood, obtained on day 0 of AZD1222 vaccination. The TCR sequence derives from an adult in good health. The gene calls are TRBV6-5 and TRBJ1-1; D possibly corresponds to TRBD1 (5 bases). CDR3 residues: CASSRGGNMNTEAFF. DNA for the CDR3: TGTGCCAGCAGCCGCGGGGGAAACATGAACACTGAAGCTTTCTTT.